This passage covers 24 T cell receptor beta chains from one sample sequenced in a study of OX40 agonist ivuxolimab in advanced cancers. Library generation was performed with the immunoSEQ multiplex PCR assay. The table comes from immuneACCESS by way of TCRdb, which keeps in-frame sequences with V and J called. Part of the clones is missing from these tables; in studies checked, under half for an unresolved V gene and the rest for unknown reasons. Here the sample has 90,000 to 100,000 clones; about 88% occur a single time. The ten largest clones add up to around 0.82% of the sample. Material: CD4+ or CD8+ T cells sorted from blood, obtained in a trial of the OX40 agonist ivuxolimab. The receptors derive from an adult with an advanced solid tumor such as melanoma, head and neck, liver or kidney cancer.

The rearrangement links TRBV29-1 to TRBJ1-5; D is uncertain. CDR3 length: 12 residues. Germline CDR1 SQVTM, CDR2 ANQGSEA. Trimming removed 6 bases from V and 0 bases from J, with 6 bases in between. CDR3 in amino acids: CSVQISNQPQHF. CDR3 nucleotide sequence: TGCAGCGTACAGATTAGCAATCAGCCCCAGCATTTT.

This sequence joins TRBV5-1 and TRBJ2-3, with TRBD1 as a possible D gene (5 bases). Trimming shortened V by 3 bases and J by 5 bases, and 22 bases separated the two germline ends. CDR1 is SGHRS, CDR2 YFSETQ, per germline. The CDR3 consists of 17 residues. This chain's CDR3 is CASSSAGWVLSGDTQYF. The CDR3 coding sequence is TGCGCCAGCAGCTCCGCAGGGTGGGTTCTGTCAGGAGATACGCAGTATTTT.

The V and J genes are TRBV2 and TRBJ1-2, with D tentatively TRBD1 (5 bases). The CDR3 is made up of 13 amino acids. Germline values: CDR1 SNHLY, CDR2 FYNNEI. V gave up 4 bases and J gave up 3 bases, with 9 bases separating them. This CDR3 is CASSGQRDYGYTF. CDR3 in DNA: TGTGCCAGCAGTGGACAGCGGGACTATGGCTACACCTTC.

The chain combines TRBV6-1 with TRBJ1-5; D possibly corresponds to TRBD1 (5 bases). V lost 5 bases, J lost 1 base, and 12 bases lay in between. CDR3 size: 15 residues. Germline CDR1 is MNHNS and CDR2 is SASEGT. DNA of the CDR3: TGTGCCAGCAGTTCCCTAGGGACCAGCAATCAGCCCCAGCATTTT. Amino acid sequence: CASSSLGTSNQPQHF.

The chain is built from TRBV6-1 and TRBJ2-1, with 8 bases identical to TRBD2. The CDR3 loop spans 14 amino acids. The germline gives CDR1 MNHNS, CDR2 SASEGT. The junction had 13 bases not matched to a gene; V was cut back by 10 bases and J by 8 bases. The CDR3 is CATTESGRTDEQFF. The CDR3 DNA sequence: TGTGCCACCACCGAAAGCGGGAGAACGGATGAGCAGTTCTTC.

V is TRBV19 and J is TRBJ1-2, with 7 bases aligning to TRBD1. The length of the CDR3 is 15 residues. Per germline, CDR1 LNHDA and CDR2 SQIVND (reference sequence). J lost 5 bases, V lost 7 bases, and 13 bases had no gene match. CDR3 sequence: CASTMREGQRYGYTF. The DNA of the CDR3 is TGTGCCAGTACTATGAGGGAGGGACAGAGATATGGCTACACCTTC.

This chain links TRBV10-3 with TRBJ2-1, with unresolved D. Trimming took off 10 bases at V and 4 bases at J, with 2 bases between the two ends. The CDR3 has 9 residues. Germline CDR1 ENHRY, CDR2 SYGVKD. In DNA form, the CDR3 reads TGTGCCACTTACAATGAGCAGTTCTTC. Translating it yields CATYNEQFF.

The chain recombines TRBV5-1 with TRBJ2-1; the D gene is possibly TRBD2 (6 bases). Trimming left V 4 bases short and J 0 bases short, with 11 bases between. Germline V gene data show CDR1 as SGHRS and CDR2 as YFSETQ. The CDR3 loop spans 15 amino acids. The CDR3 here is CASSPGTPSYNEQFF. CDR3 bases: TGCGCCAGCAGCCCCGGGACTCCCTCCTACAATGAGCAGTTCTTC. Full variable domain (rest looked up from reference TRBV5-1 and TRBJ2-1): KAGVTQTPRYLIKTRGQQVTLSCSPISGHRSVSWYQQTPGQGLQFLFEYFSETQRNKGNFPGRFSGRQFSNSRSEMNVSTLELGDSALYLCASSPGTPSYNEQFFGPGTRLTVL.

The CDR3 DNA is TGCGCCAGCAGCTTGGGGGGAGCCGCCCATGAGCAGTTCTTC. Translation gives CASSLGGAAHEQFF. The V call is TRBV5-1, the J call TRBJ2-1, with D maybe TRBD2 (5 bases). The CDR3 runs 14 residues. CDR1 SGHRS and CDR2 YFSETQ come from the germline V gene. Trimming shortened V by 0 bases and J by 8 bases, and 12 bases separated the two germline ends. Drawing the rest from reference TRBV5-1 and TRBJ2-1, the complete variable domain is KAGVTQTPRYLIKTRGQQVTLSCSPISGHRSVSWYQQTPGQGLQFLFEYFSETQRNKGNFPGRFSGRQFSNSRSEMNVSTLELGDSALYLCASSLGGAAHEQFFGPGTRLTVL.

This clone was recorded once. This chain uses TRBV7-9 with TRBJ1-4, with D possibly matching TRBD1 (5 bases). Germline V lookup: CDR1 SEHNR, CDR2 FQNEAQ (reference sequence). The CDR3 has 15 residues. Trimming cost V 5 bases and J 4 bases, with 14 bases left between them. The CDR3 DNA reads as TGTGCCAGCAGCCCAGGAGGGGCCCGTAATGAAAAACTGTTTTTT. Amino acids: CASSPGGARNEKLFF.

The rearrangement uses TRBV9 and TRBJ2-5, with 7 bases that match TRBD2. From germline, CDR1 is SGDLS and CDR2 YYNGEE. Trimming cost V 2 bases and J 1 base; bases outside gene matches: 2. This CDR3 contains 14 residues. In DNA form, the CDR3 reads TGTGCCAGCAGCGTGCTAGCGGCCCAAGAGACCCAGTACTTC. Its protein is CASSVLAAQETQYF.

The rearrangement joins TRBV6-5 to TRBJ1-1; D unresolved. Germline V gene data show CDR1 as MNHEY and CDR2 as SVGAGI. The CDR3 is 12 residues long. V lost 6 bases and J 0 bases, leaving 5 bases between the germline ends. The CDR3 sequence is CASRRMNTEAFF. Written as DNA, the CDR3 is TGTGCCAGCAGGCGAATGAACACTGAAGCTTTCTTT.

The chain is built from TRBV5-6 and TRBJ2-1, with D tentatively TRBD2 (5 bases). The CDR3 sequence is 13 residues long. V lost 2 bases, J lost 6 bases, and 9 bases lay in between. The V gene's germline CDR1 is SGHDT and CDR2 YYEEEE. Here the CDR3 reads CASSFGNFNEQFF. As DNA, the CDR3 is TGTGCCAGCAGCTTCGGGAACTTCAATGAGCAGTTCTTC.

The chain carries TRBV19 and TRBJ2-1; the match to TRBD1 covers 7 bases. This CDR3 spans 15 amino acids. The junction had 11 bases not matched to a gene; V was cut back by 6 bases and J by 6 bases. Germline V gene data show CDR1 as LNHDA and CDR2 as SQIVND (reference sequence). The CDR3 DNA reads as TGTGCCAGTAGGTCACAGGGGCCGAAAGTCAATGAGCAGTTCTTC. Amino acids: CASRSQGPKVNEQFF.

This sequence joins TRBV28 and TRBJ1-2; D is undetermined. This CDR3 is built from 13 residues. Trimming took 6 bases from V and 8 from J, leaving 16 bases between them. The V gene's germline CDR1 is MDHEN and CDR2 SYDVKM. The CDR3 coding sequence is TGTGCCAGCAGCTCCCGACCTGAACGGGGCTACACCTTC. Encoded protein: CASSSRPERGYTF.

The J gene is TRBJ2-1, the V gene TRBV25-1; the D gene is possibly TRBD2 (6 bases). This CDR3 is 16 amino acids long. Germline V gene lookup returns CDR1 MGHDK and CDR2 SYGVNS. V dropped 3 bases and J dropped 6 bases, with 18 bases sitting between them. The CDR3 coding sequence is TGTGCCAGCAGTGACTTAGGGACTCCCCTTGGCAATGAGCAGTTCTTC. Translation gives CASSDLGTPLGNEQFF.

The V call is TRBV5-1, the J call TRBJ1-1, with D perhaps matching TRBD1 (6 bases). The CDR3 length is 13 residues. The V and J ends lost 4 bases and 1 base respectively, with 8 bases between them. Germline V gene lookup returns CDR1 SGHRS and CDR2 YFSETQ. CDR3 in DNA: TGCGCCAGCAGCATACAGGGGAACACTGAAGCTTTCTTT. Translating gives CASSIQGNTEAFF.

The J gene is TRBJ2-3, the V gene TRBV9; maybe TRBD2 (6 bases). CDR3 length equals 16 residues. CDR1 and CDR2 (germline): SGDLS, YYNGEE. The germline V and J ends were trimmed by 5 bases and 1 base, with 17 bases remaining between them. CDR3 bases: TGTGCCAGCAGTACTAGCCTGGGGACTGGCACAGATACGCAGTATTTT. Translation gives CASSTSLGTGTDTQYF. The complete variable domain, with remaining parts taken from reference TRBV9 and TRBJ2-3, reads DSGVTQTPKHLITATGQRVTLRCSPRSGDLSVYWYQQSLDQGLQFLIQYYNGEERAKGNILERFSAQQFPDLHSELNLSSLELGDSALYFCASSTSLGTGTDTQYFGPGTRLTVL.

V gene TRBV29-1 combines with J gene TRBJ1-1, with D unclear. The CDR3 contains 13 residues. Germline loops: CDR1 SQVTM, CDR2 ANQGSEA. Trimming removed 4 bases at V and 0 bases at J, with 9 bases between. The CDR3 region has the DNA TGCAGCGTTGGTAGGGCACTGAACACTGAAGCTTTCTTT. Translating it yields CSVGRALNTEAFF.

The chain has TRBV28 and TRBJ2-5; 7 bases are shared with TRBD2. Germline CDR1 reads MDHEN; CDR2 reads SYDVKM. There are 16 residues in the CDR3. The J segment lost 4 bases and the V segment lost 4 bases, leaving 12 bases of the junction unmatched. The CDR3 nucleotides are TGTGCCAGCAGTTCCAGCGGAGCGGGGTCGGGAGAGACCCAGTACTTC. It yields the protein CASSSSGAGSGETQYF.

J is TRBJ2-3 and V is TRBV2, with 8 bases identical to TRBD1. CDR3 length equals 16 residues. The germline V gene has CDR1 SNHLY and CDR2 FYNNEI. Trimming took 6 bases from V and 3 from J; bases not matched to a gene: 11. CDR3 residues: CASSPQGAGRTDTQYF. CDR3 nucleotides: TGTGCCAGCAGCCCCCAGGGGGCAGGAAGAACAGATACGCAGTATTTT.

The chain has TRBV11-2 and TRBJ1-1, with D tentatively TRBD1 (6 bases). CDR1 and CDR2 (germline): SGHAT, FQNNGV. The CDR3 totals 15 residues. Trimming removed 5 bases at V and 5 bases at J, with 18 bases between. CDR3: CASSPLTGGQTEAFF. The CDR3 region has the DNA TGTGCCAGCAGCCCTCTCACGGGGGGGCAAACTGAAGCTTTCTTT.

J is TRBJ2-5 and V is TRBV14; D might be TRBD2 (5 bases). V lost 1 base and J 5 bases, leaving 14 bases between the germline ends. The CDR3 sequence is 15 residues long. Germline values: CDR1 SGHDN, CDR2 FVKESK. The CDR3 DNA is TGTGCCAGCAGCCAAGGACTGGTACCGGGGGAGACCCAGTACTTC. Translation gives CASSQGLVPGETQYF.

J is TRBJ2-7 and V is TRBV16; D gene uncertain. Per germline, CDR1 KGHSY and CDR2 FQNENV. Deletions cut 1 base from V and 4 bases from J, with 2 bases between. CDR3 length equals 11 residues. The CDR3 DNA sequence: TGTGCCAGCAGCCAATATTACGAGCAGTACTTC. Protein: CASSQYYEQYF.